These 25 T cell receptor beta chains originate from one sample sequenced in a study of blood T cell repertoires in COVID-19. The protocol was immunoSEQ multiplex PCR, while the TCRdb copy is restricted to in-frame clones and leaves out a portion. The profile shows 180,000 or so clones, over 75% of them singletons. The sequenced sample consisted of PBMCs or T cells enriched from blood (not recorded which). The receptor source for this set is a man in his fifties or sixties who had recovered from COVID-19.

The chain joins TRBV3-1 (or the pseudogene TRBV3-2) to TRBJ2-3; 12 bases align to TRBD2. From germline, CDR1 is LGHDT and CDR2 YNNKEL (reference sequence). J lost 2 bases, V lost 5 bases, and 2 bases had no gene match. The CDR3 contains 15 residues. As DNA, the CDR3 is TGTGCCAGCAGCGGACTAGCGGGGAACACAGATACGCAGTATTTT. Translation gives CASSGLAGNTDTQYF.

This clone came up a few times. In DNA form, the CDR3 reads TGTGCCAGCAGCTCCTTTTGGCGGACAACGAGTTTGAATTCACCCCTCCACTTT. It specifies CASSSFWRTTSLNSPLHF. This rearrangement joins TRBV5-5 to TRBJ1-6; D might be TRBD1 (5 bases). With 3 bases removed from V and 7 bases from J, the gap between germline ends came to 23 bases. Germline CDR1 and CDR2: SGHKS and YYEKEE (reference sequence). The CDR3 totals 18 residues.

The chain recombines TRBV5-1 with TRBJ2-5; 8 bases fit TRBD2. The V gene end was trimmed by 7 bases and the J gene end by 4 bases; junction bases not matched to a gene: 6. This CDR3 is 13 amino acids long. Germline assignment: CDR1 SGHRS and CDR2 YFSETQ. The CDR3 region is CASGEGTRETQYF. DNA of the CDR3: TGCGCCAGCGGTGAGGGGACTAGAGAGACCCAGTACTTC.

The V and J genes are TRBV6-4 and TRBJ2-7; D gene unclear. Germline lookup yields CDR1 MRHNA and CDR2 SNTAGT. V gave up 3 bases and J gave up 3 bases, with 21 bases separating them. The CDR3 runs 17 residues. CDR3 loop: CASSERPRQLRFYEQYF. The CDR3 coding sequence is TGTGCCAGCAGTGAGCGACCGAGGCAGCTGCGATTCTACGAGCAGTACTTC.

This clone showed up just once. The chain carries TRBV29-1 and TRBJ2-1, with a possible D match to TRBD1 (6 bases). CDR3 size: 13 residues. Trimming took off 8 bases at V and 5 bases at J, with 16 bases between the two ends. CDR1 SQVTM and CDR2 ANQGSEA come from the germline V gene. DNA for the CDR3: TGCAGCTTAGAGGGGGACGGCCACAATGAGCAGTTCTTC. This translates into CSLEGDGHNEQFF.

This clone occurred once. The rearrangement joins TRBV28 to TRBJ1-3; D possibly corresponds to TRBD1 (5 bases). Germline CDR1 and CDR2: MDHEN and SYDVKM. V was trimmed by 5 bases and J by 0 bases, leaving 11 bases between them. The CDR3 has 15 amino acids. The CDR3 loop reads CASSLLGGSGNTIYF. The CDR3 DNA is TGTGCCAGCAGTCTACTGGGGGGCTCTGGAAACACCATATATTTT. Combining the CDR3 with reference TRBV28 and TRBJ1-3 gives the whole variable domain DVKVTQSSRYLVKRTGEKVFLECVQDMDHENMFWYRQDPGLGLRLIYFSYDVKMKEKGDIPEGYSVSREKKERFSLILESASTNQTSMYLCASSLLGGSGNTIYFGEGSWLTVV.

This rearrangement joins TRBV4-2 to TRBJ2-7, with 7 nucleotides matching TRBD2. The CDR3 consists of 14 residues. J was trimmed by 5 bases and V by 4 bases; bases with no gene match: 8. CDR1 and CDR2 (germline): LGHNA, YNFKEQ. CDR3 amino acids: CASSPSGEIDEQYF. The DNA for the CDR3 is TGTGCCAGCAGCCCCAGCGGGGAGATCGACGAGCAGTACTTC.

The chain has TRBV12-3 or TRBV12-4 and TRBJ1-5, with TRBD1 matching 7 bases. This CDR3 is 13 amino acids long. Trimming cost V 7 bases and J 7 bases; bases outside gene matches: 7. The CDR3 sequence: CASNLQGWQPQHF. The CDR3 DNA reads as TGTGCCAGCAATCTACAGGGGTGGCAGCCCCAGCATTTT.

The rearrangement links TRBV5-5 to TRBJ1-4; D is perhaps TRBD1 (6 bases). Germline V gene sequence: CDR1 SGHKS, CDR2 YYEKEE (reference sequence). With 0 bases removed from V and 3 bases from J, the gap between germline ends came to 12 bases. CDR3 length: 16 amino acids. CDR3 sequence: CASSLAPQGPNEKLFF. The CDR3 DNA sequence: TGTGCCAGCAGCTTGGCCCCTCAGGGGCCTAATGAAAAACTGTTTTTT.

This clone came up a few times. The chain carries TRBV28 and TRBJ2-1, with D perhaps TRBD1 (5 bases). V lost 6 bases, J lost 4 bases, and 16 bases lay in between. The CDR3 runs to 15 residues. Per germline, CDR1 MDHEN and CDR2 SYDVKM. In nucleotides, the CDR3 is TGTGCCAGCAGCCAGTCAGGGCTGGGGTACAATGAGCAGTTCTTC. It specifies CASSQSGLGYNEQFF.

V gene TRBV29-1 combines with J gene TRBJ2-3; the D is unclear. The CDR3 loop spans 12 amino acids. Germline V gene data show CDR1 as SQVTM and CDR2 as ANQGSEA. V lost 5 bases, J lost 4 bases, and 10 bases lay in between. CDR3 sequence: CSVSSPADTQYF. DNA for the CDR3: TGCAGCGTTTCCTCCCCAGCAGATACGCAGTATTTT.

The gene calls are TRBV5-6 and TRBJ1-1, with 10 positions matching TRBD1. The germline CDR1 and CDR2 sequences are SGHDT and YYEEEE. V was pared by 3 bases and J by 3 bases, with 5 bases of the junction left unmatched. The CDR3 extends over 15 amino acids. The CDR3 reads CASSWGDRGHTEAFF. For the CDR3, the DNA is TGTGCCAGCAGCTGGGGGGACAGGGGCCACACTGAAGCTTTCTTT.

CDR3 DNA: TGTGCCAGCAGCCACGGACTTGAGGGGCTGTTTTTT. Translated, it gives CASSHGLEGLFF. This chain links TRBV14 with TRBJ2-2; possibly TRBD2 for D (5 bases). The CDR3 sequence is 12 residues long. With 3 bases removed from V and 13 bases from J, the gap between germline ends came to 12 bases. Germline CDR1 reads SGHDN; CDR2 reads FVKESK.

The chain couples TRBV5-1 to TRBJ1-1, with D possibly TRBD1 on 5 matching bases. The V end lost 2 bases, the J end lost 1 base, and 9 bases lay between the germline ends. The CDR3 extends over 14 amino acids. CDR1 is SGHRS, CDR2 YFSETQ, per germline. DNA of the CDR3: TGCGCCAGCAGCTTCGGACACAAGAACACTGAAGCTTTCTTT. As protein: CASSFGHKNTEAFF.

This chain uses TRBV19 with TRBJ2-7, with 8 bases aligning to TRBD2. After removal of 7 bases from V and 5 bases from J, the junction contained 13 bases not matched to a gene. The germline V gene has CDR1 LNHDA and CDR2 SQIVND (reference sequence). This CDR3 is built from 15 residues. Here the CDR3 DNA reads TGTGCCAGTAACCCCACCCCTGGACTAGCCGACGAGCAGTACTTC. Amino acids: CASNPTPGLADEQYF.

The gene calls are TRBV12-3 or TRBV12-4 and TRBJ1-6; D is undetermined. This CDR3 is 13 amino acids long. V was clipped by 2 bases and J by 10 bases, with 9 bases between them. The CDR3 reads CASSLFAGSPLHF. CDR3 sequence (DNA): TGTGCCAGCAGTTTATTCGCGGGATCACCCCTCCACTTT.

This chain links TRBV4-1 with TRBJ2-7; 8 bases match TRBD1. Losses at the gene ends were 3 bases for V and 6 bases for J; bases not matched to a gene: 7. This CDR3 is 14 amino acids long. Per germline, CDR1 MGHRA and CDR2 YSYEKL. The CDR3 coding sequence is TGCGCCAGCAGCCAGGAGGACAGGGCGGGCGAGCAGTACTTC. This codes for CASSQEDRAGEQYF.

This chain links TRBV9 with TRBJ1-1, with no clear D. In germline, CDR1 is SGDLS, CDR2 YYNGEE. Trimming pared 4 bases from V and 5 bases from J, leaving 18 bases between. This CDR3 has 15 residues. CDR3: CASSLAQTTGTEAFF. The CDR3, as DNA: TGTGCCAGCAGCCTCGCACAGACTACTGGGACTGAAGCTTTCTTT.

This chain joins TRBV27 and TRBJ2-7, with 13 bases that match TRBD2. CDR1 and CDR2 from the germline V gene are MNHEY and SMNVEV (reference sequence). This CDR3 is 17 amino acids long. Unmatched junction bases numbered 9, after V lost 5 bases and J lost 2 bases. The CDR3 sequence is CASSPTRTSGGTYEQYF. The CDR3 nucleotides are TGTGCCAGCAGTCCCACCCGGACTAGCGGGGGTACCTACGAGCAGTACTTC.

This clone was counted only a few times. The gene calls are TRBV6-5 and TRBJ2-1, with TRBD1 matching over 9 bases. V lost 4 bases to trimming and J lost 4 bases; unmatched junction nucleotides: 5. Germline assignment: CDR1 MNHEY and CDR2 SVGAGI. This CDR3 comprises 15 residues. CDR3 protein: CASSLGQGLYNEQFF. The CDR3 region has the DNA TGTGCCAGCAGTTTGGGACAGGGCTTGTACAATGAGCAGTTCTTC.

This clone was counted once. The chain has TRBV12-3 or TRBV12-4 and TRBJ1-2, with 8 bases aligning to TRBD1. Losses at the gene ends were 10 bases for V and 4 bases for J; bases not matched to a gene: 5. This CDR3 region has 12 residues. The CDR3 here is CAISTGGYGYTF. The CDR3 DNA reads TGTGCCATATCAACAGGGGGCTATGGCTACACCTTC.

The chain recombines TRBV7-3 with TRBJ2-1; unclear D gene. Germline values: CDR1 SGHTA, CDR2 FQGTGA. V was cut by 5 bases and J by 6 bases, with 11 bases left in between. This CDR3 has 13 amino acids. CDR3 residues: CASSPKYTNEQFF. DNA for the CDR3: TGTGCCAGCAGCCCGAAATACACCAATGAGCAGTTCTTC.

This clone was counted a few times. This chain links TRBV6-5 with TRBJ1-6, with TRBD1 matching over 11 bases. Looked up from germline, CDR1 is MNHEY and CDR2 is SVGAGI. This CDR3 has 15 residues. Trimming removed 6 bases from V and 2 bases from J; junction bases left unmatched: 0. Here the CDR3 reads CASRGQGAYNSPLHF. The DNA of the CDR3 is TGTGCCAGCAGGGGACAGGGGGCCTATAATTCACCCCTCCACTTT.

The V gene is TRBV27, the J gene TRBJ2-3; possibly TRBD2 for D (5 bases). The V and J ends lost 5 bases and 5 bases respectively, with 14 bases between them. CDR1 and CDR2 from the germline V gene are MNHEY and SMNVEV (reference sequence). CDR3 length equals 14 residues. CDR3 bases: TGTGCCAGCAGTCCCCTGGGAGCGCGAGATACGCAGTATTTT. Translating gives CASSPLGARDTQYF.

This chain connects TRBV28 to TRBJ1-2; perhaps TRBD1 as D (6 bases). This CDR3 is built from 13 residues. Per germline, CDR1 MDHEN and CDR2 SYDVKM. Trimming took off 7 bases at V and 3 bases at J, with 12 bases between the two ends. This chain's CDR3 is CASTLTGYYGYTF. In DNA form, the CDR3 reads TGTGCCAGCACCTTAACAGGGTACTATGGCTACACCTTC.